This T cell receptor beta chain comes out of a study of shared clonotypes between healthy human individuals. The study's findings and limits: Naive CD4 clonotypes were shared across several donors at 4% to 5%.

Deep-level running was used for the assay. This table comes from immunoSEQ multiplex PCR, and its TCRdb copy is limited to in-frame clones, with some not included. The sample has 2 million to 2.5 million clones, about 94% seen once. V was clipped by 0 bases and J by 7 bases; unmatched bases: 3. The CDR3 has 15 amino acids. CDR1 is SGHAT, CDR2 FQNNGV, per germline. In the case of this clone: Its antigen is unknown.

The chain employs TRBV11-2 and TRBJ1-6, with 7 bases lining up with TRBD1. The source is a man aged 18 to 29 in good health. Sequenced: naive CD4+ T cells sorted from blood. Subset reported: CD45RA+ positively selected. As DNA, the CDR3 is TGTGCCAGCAGCTTAGAATCCAGGGGGAATTCACCCCTCCACTTT. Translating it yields CASSLESRGNSPLHF.